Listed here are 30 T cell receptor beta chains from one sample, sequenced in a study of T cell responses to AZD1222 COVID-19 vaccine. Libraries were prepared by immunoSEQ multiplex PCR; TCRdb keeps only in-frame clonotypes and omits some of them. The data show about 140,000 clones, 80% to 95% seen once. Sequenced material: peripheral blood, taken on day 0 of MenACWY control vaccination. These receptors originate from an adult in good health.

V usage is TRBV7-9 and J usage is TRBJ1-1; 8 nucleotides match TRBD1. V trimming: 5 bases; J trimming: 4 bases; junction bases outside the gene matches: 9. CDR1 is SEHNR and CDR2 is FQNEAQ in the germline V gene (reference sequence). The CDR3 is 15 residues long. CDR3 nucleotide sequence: TGTGCCAGCAGCCCCCCAGGGGGCATGAGCACTGAAGCTTTCTTT. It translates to CASSPPGGMSTEAFF.

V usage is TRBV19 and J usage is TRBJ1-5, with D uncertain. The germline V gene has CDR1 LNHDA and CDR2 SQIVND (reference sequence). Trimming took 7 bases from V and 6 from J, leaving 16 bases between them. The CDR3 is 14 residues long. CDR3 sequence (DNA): TGTGCCAGTACCCCTTCGACCGGAATTCAGCCCCAGCATTTT. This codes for CASTPSTGIQPQHF.

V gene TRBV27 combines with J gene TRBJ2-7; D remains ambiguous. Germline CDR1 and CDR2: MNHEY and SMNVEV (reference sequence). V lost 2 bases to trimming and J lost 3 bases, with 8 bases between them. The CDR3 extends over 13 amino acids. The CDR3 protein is CASSLIFNYEQYF. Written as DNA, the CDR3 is TGTGCCAGCAGTTTAATATTTAACTACGAGCAGTACTTC.

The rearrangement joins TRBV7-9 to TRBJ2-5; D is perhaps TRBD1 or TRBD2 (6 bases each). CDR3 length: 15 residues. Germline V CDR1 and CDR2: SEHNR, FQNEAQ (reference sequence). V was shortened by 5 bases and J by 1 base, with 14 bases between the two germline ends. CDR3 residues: CASSLITGAQETQYF. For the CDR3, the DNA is TGTGCCAGCAGCCTTATCACGGGGGCCCAAGAGACCCAGTACTTC.

CDR3 sequence reads: CASSESGFTEAFF. CDR3 sequence (DNA): TGTGCCAGCAGTGAATCCGGGTTCACTGAAGCTTTCTTT. The chain joins TRBV6-4 to TRBJ1-1, with D hard to call. The germline V gene encodes CDR1 MRHNA and CDR2 SNTAGT. The ends were cut back, 3 bases at V and 4 bases at J, with 9 bases in the middle. The CDR3 is made up of 13 amino acids.

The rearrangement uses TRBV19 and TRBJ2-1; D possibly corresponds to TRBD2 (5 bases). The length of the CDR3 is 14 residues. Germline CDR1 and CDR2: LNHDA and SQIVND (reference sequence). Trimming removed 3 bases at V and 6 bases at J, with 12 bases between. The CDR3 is CASSIKADRNEQFF. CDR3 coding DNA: TGTGCCAGTAGTATTAAAGCGGACCGCAATGAGCAGTTCTTC.

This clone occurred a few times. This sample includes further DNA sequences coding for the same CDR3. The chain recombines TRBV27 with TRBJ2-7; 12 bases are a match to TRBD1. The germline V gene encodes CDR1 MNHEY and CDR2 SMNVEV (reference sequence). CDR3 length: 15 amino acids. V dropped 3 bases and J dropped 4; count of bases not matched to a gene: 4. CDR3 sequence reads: CASSFGTGGSYEQYF. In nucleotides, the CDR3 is TGTGCCAGCAGTTTCGGGACAGGGGGCTCGTACGAGCAGTACTTC.

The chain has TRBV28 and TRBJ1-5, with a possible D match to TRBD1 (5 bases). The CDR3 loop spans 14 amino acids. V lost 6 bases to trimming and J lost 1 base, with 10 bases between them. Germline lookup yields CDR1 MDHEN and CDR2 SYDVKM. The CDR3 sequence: CASSPGGSNQPQHF. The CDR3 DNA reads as TGTGCCAGCAGCCCCGGGGGAAGCAATCAGCCCCAGCATTTT.

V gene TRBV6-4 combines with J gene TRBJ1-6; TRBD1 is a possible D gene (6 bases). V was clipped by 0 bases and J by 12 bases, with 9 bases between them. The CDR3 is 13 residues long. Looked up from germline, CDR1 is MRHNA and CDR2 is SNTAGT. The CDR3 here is CASSDSSRGPLHF. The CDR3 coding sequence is TGTGCCAGCAGTGACTCGAGCAGGGGACCCCTCCACTTT.

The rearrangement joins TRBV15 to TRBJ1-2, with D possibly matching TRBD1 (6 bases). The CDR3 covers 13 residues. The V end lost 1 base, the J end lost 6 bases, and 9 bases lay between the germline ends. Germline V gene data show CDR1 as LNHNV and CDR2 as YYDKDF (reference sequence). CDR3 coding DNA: TGTGCCACCAGCAGAGGGAACAGGGATGGCTACACCTTC. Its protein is CATSRGNRDGYTF.

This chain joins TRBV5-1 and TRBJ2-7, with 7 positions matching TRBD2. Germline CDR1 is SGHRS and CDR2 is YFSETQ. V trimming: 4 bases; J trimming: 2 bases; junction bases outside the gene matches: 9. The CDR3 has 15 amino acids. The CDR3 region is CASSRGTTDPYEQYF. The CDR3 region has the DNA TGCGCCAGCAGCCGAGGGACTACGGACCCCTACGAGCAGTACTTC.

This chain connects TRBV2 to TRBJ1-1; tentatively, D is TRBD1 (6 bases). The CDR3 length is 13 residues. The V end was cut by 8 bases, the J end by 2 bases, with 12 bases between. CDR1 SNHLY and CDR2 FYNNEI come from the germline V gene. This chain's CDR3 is CASLGGSNTEAFF. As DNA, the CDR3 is TGTGCCAGCCTAGGGGGGTCTAACACTGAAGCTTTCTTT. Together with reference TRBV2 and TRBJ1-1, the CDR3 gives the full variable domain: EPEVTQTPSHQVTQMGQEVILRCVPISNHLYFYWYRQILGQKVEFLVSFYNNEISEKSEIFDDQFSVERPDGSNFTLKIRSTKLEDSAMYFCASLGGSNTEAFFGQGTRLTVV.

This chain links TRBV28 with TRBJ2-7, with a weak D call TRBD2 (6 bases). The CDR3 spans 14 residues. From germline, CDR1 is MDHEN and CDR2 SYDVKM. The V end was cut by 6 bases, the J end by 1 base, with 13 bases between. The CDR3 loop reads CASRVGGDSYEQYF. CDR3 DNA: TGTGCCAGCAGAGTCGGGGGAGATTCCTACGAGCAGTACTTC. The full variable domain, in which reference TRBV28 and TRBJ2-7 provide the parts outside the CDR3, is DVKVTQSSRYLVKRTGEKVFLECVQDMDHENMFWYRQDPGLGLRLIYFSYDVKMKEKGDIPEGYSVSREKKERFSLILESASTNQTSMYLCASRVGGDSYEQYFGPGTRLTVT.

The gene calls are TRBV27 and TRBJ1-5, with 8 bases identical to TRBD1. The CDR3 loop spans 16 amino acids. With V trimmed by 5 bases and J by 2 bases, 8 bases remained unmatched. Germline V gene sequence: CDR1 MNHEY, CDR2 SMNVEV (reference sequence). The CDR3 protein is CASSIGQGYGNQPQHF. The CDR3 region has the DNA TGTGCCAGCAGTATAGGACAGGGTTATGGCAATCAGCCCCAGCATTTT.

The CDR3 bases are TGTGCCAGCGGGCCCGCGGTGAACACTGAAGCTTTCTTT. This translates into CASGPAVNTEAFF. This chain links TRBV2 with TRBJ1-1; D is undetermined. V shed 8 bases and J shed 0 bases, with 10 bases lying between them. The germline V gene has CDR1 SNHLY and CDR2 FYNNEI. The CDR3 spans 13 residues.

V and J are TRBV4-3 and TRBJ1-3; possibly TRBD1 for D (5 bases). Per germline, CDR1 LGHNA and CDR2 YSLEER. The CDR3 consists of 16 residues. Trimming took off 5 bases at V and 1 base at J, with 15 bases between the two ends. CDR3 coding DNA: TGCGCCAGCAGCGGGGGGAACCTACTATCTGGAAACACCATATATTTT. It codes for CASSGGNLLSGNTIYF.

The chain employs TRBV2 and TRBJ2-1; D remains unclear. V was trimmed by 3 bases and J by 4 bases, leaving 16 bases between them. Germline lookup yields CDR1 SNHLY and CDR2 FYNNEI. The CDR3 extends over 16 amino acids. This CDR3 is CASSDLEKQRYNEQFF. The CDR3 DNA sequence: TGTGCCAGCAGTGATCTTGAAAAACAGAGATACAATGAGCAGTTCTTC.

CDR3: CASNTDRNNEQFF. DNA of the CDR3: TGTGCCAGCAACACTGACAGGAACAATGAGCAGTTCTTC. The chain recombines TRBV12-3 or TRBV12-4 with TRBJ2-1; TRBD1 might be the D (6 bases). The CDR3 runs 13 residues. The V end was cut by 7 bases, the J end by 5 bases, with 12 bases between.

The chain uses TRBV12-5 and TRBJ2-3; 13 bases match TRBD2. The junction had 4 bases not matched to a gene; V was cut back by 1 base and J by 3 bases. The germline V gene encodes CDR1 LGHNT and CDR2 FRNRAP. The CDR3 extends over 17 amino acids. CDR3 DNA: TGTGCTAGTGGTTTGGGAGGACTAGCGGGGGCGACAGATACGCAGTATTTT. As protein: CASGLGGLAGATDTQYF. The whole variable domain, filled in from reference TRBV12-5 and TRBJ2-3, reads DARVTQTPRHKVTEMGQEVTMRCQPILGHNTVFWYRQTMMQGLELLAYFRNRAPLDDSGMPKDRFSAEMPDATLATLKIQPSEPRDSAVYFCASGLGGLAGATDTQYFGPGTRLTVL.

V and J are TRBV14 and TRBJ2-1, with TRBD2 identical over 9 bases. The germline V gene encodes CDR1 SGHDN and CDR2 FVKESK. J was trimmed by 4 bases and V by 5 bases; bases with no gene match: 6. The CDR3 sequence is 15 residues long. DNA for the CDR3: TGTGCCAGCAGCTTGAGCGGGGGGCTTTACAATGAGCAGTTCTTC. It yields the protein CASSLSGGLYNEQFF.

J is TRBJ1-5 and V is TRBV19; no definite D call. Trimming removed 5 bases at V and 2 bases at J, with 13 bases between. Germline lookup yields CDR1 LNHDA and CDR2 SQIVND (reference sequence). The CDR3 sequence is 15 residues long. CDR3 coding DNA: TGTGCCAGTAGTGCGCGTGGAGGACGCAATCAGCCCCAGCATTTT. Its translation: CASSARGGRNQPQHF.

CDR3 region: CAWRLTSGTESTDTQYF. The CDR3 coding sequence is TGTGCCTGGAGGTTAACTAGCGGGACAGAGAGCACAGATACGCAGTATTTT. V is TRBV30 and J is TRBJ2-3, with TRBD2 matching 10 bases. Germline CDR1 GTSNPN, CDR2 SVGIG (reference sequence). Unmatched junction bases numbered 9, after V lost 3 bases and J lost 0 bases. This CDR3 is 17 amino acids long.

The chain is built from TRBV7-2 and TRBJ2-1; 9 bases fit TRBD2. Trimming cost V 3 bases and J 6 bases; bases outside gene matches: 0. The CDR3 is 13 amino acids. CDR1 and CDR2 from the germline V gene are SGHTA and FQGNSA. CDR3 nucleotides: TGTGCCAGCAGCTTTAGCGGGGGCAATGAGCAGTTCTTC. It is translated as CASSFSGGNEQFF.

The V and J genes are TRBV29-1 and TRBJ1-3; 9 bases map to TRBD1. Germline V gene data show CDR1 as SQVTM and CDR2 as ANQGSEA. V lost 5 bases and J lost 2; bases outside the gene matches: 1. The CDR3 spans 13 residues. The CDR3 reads CSVTGGPGNTIYF. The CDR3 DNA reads TGCAGCGTTACAGGGGGCCCTGGAAACACCATATATTTT.

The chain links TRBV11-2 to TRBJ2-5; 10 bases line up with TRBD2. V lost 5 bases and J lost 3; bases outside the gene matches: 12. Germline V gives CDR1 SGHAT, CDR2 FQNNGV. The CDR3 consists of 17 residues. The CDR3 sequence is CASSRRTSGTPKETQYF. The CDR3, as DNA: TGTGCCAGCAGCCGACGGACTAGCGGTACCCCTAAAGAGACCCAGTACTTC.

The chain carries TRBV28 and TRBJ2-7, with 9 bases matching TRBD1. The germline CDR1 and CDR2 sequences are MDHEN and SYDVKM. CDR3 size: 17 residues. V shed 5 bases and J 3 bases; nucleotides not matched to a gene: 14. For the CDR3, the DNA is TGTGCCAGCAGTAATGGACAGGGGAGGCCGATTATCTACGAGCAGTACTTC. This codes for CASSNGQGRPIIYEQYF.

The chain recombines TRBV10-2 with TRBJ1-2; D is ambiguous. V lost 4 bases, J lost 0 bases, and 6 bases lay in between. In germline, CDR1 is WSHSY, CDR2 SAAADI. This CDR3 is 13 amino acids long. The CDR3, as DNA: TGCGCCAGCAGTGGCAGAGCTAACTATGGCTACACCTTC. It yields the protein CASSGRANYGYTF.

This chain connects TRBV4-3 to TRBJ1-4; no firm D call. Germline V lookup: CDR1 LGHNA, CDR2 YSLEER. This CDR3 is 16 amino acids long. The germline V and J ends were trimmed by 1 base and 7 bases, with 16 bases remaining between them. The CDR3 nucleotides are TGCGCCAGCAGCCAAGGCCCCGGTATTCGGGGTGAAAAACTGTTTTTT. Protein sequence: CASSQGPGIRGEKLFF.

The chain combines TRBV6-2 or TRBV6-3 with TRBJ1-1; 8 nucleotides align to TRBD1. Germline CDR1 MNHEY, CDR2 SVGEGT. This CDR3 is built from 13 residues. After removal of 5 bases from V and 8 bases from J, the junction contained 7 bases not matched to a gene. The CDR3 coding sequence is TGTGCCAGCAGTAAGAACTCAGGGGGCGAAGCTTTCTTT. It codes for CASSKNSGGEAFF.

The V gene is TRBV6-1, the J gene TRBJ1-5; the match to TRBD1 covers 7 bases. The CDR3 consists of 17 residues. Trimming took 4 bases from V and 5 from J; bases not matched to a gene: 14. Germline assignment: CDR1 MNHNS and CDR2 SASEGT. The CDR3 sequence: CASSVPAGGTVHQPQHF. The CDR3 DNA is TGTGCCAGCAGTGTCCCCGCAGGTGGGACAGTTCATCAGCCCCAGCATTTT.